This T cell receptor (beta chain) was recorded in a study of blood T cell repertoires in COVID-19. Study in general: PBMCs, B-cell-depleted T cells, or T cells were the source of the cDNA or gDNA that made up the material.

Germline assignment: CDR1 SEHNR and CDR2 FQNEAQ (reference sequence). V trimming: 5 bases; J trimming: 4 bases; junction bases outside the gene matches: 6. The CDR3 contains 16 residues. Original methodology: Estimation of nucleated cell counts was performed using reference gene primer amplification. Repertoires were generated with immunoSEQ multiplex PCR, while TCRdb's copy carries only in-frame clones and drops some. V, J and clone size derive from that table, while D and trimming were established from the DNA sequence. Among about 210,000 clones listed, about 91% were seen once. This clonotype was obtained from a man aged 18 to 35 with active or convalescent COVID-19. The chain couples TRBV7-9 to TRBJ2-7, with 15 bases that match TRBD2. Material for sequencing was peripheral blood. CDR3 nucleotide sequence: TGTGCCAGCAGCAAAGGGACTAGCGGGAGGAGTTACGAGCAGTACTTC. This translates into CASSKGTSGRSYEQYF. The whole variable domain, remainder taken from reference TRBV7-9 and TRBJ2-7, is DTGVSQNPRHKITKRGQNVTFRCDPISEHNRLYWYRQTLGQGPEFLTYFQNEAQLEKSRLLSDRFSAERPKGSFSTLEIQRTEQGDSAMYLCASSKGTSGRSYEQYFGPGTRLTVT.